This T cell receptor (beta chain) was sequenced for a study of CD8 T cells in ankylosing spondylitis (dated by TCRdb to 2016 to 2017). Concerning the study at large: The study set out to find disease-linked TCR variants by profiling T cell receptor beta repertoires in ankylosing spondylitis patients and healthy donors. The full study cohort comprised about 25 ankylosing spondylitis patients and 85 to 120 healthy donors. Peripheral blood samples were taken, and synovial fluid was additionally collected from ankylosing spondylitis patients.

The research as a whole found: A TCR beta motif of several highly homologous amino acid variants appeared characteristic of blood from ankylosing spondylitis patients. In peripheral blood, the disease-linked clones were found at relatively low frequencies and had a CD8+ phenotype. Some of the motif variants had been reported before in the synovial fluid and blood of reactive arthritis patients, a finding that suggests common disease-initiation mechanisms. The disease-linked clones were reported as significantly enriched in matched synovial fluid samples from ankylosing spondylitis patients.

Deletion took 5 bases off V and 0 bases off J, with a span of 20 bases between the germline ends. The cysteine opens and the phenylalanine closes a CDR3 of 17 amino acids. Only the CDR3 portion is preserved as DNA: 51 bases, with reading frame beginning at the first base. CDR1 and CDR2 are read off the germline V gene (reference sequence) as DFQATT and SNEGSKA. For sequencing, an Illumina HiSeq 2500 was employed. TCR beta libraries were prepared by quantitative 5'-RACE with molecular barcodes. Per the source publication's procedure: To identify disease-linked TCR variants, a new computational method was used, one built on a probabilistic model of VDJ rearrangement. TCRdb reworked the public reads: Q25 trimming with fastp, MiXCR clone assembly, productive beta chains retained. When rows share a CDR3 protein, they turn into one entry using the most common DNA and genes. The V and J calls were determined by TCRdb, not by the authors. This sample holds under 450,000 distinct CDR3 sequences; more than 20% were observed only once. The ten most abundant clones make up over 10% of the sample.

In its sample, this clonotype was seen many times. It has no known antigen specificity. Base quality data are lacking; no much larger clone is found one base away. Sequencing was done on a sample of blood, either unsorted or a sorted T cell fraction (not recorded which). The chain joins TRBV20-1 to TRBJ2-1; 5 matching bases give a weak D call of TRBD1. The receptor was derived from a male donor with ankylosing spondylitis or in good health (not recorded which). The encoded CDR3 is CSASPYPDRSSYNEQFF. The sequenced DNA: TGCAGTGCTTCCCCTTACCCCGACAGAAGCTCCTACAATGAGCAGTTCTTC.